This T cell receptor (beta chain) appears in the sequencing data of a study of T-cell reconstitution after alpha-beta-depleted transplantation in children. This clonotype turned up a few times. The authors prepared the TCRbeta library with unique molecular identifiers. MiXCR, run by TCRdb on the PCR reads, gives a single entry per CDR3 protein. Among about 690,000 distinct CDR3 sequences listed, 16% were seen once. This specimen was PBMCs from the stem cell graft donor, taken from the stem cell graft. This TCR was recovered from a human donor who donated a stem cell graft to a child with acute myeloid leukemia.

Here the CDR3 DNA reads TGCAGCGTTGTAGGGGCGGGAAACACCATATATTTT. Translating it yields CSVVGAGNTIYF. The chain carries TRBV29-1 and TRBJ1-3, with D possibly matching TRBD1 (5 bases). Per the germline V gene, CDR1 is SQVTM and CDR2 is ANQGSEA. This CDR3 comprises 12 residues. The V end was cut by 4 bases, the J end by 4 bases, with 8 bases between.